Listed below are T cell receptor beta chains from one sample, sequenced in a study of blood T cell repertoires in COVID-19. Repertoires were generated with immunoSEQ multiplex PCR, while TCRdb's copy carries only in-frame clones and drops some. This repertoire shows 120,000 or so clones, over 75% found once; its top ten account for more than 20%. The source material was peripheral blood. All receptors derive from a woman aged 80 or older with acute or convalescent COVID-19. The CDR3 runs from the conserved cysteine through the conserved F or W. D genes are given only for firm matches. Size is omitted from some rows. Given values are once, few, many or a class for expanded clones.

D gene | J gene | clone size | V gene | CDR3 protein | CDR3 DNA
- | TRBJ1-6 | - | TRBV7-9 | CASGPGESPLHF | TGTGCCAGCGGCCCAGGGGAATCACCCCTCCACTTT
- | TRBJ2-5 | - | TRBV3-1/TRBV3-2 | CASSQEGVQYQETQYF | TGTGCCAGCAGCCAAGAAGGGGTTCAGTACCAAGAGACCCAGTACTTC
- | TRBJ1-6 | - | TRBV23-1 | CAGGVKSPLHF | TGCGCCGGGGGGGTAAAATCACCCCTCCACTTT
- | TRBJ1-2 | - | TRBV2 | CASSEGGYYTF | TGTGCCAGCAGTGAGGGAGGGTACTACACCTTC
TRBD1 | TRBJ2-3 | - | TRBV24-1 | CATSRGQGADTQYF | TGTGCCACCTCCCGCGGACAGGGCGCAGATACGCAGTATTTT
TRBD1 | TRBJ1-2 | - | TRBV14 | CASSQDEVSDRVYGYTF | TGTGCCAGCAGCCAAGATGAGGTTTCGGACAGGGTCTATGGCTACACCTTC
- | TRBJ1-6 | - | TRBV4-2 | CASSQDLPGDRGDSPLHF | TGTGCCAGCAGCCAAGATCTTCCCGGCGATCGCGGAGATTCACCCCTCCACTTT
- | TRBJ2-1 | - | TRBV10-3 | CAIHIGGAGSNEQFF | TGTGCCATACATATAGGGGGGGCAGGATCCAATGAGCAGTTCTTC
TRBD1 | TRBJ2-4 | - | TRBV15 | CATSRDRSRDRVGGIQYF | TGTGCCACCAGCAGAGATCGGTCCCGGGACAGGGTCGGGGGCATTCAGTACTTC
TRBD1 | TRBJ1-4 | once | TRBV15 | CATSGTGPTNEKLFF | TGTGCCACCAGCGGGACAGGTCCAACTAATGAAAAACTGTTTTTT
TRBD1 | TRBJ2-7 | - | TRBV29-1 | CSVATGAGYEQYF | TGCAGCGTGGCTACAGGGGCCGGCTACGAGCAGTACTTC
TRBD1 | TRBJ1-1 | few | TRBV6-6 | CASTRQGTTEAFF | TGTGCCAGCACCAGACAGGGGACGACTGAAGCTTTCTTT
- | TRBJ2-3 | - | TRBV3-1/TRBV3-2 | CASSQAGQGGSDTQYF | TGTGCCAGCAGCCAAGCCGGGCAGGGGGGATCAGATACGCAGTATTTT
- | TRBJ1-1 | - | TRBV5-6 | CASSSRRRGRAEAFF | TGTGCCAGCAGCTCTCGCCGGCGGGGGCGCGCTGAAGCTTTCTTT
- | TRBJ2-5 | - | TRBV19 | CASSSGGGAETQYF | TGTGCCAGTAGTTCGGGGGGCGGTGCGGAGACCCAGTACTTC
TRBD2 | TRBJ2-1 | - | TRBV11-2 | CASSLFRRGGAGEQFF | TGTGCCAGCAGCCTCTTTCGGCGCGGGGGGGCCGGTGAGCAGTTCTTC
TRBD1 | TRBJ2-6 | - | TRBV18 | CASSQQGAMTGANVLTF | TGTGCCAGCTCACAACAGGGGGCAATGACCGGGGCCAACGTCCTGACTTTC
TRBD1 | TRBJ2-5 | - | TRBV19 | CASSRFGDRDRTTQYF | TGTGCCAGTAGTCGCTTTGGGGACAGGGACCGAACTACCCAGTACTTC
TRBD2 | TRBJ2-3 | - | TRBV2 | CASRVAGIPLDTQYF | TGTGCCAGCAGGGTAGCGGGGATCCCCTTGGATACGCAGTATTTT
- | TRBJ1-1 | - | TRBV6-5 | CASSGKEYTEAFF | TGTGCCAGTTCAGGGAAGGAATACACTGAAGCTTTCTTT
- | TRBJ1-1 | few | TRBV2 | CASNRVASTEAFF | TGTGCCAGCAACCGGGTCGCCTCCACTGAAGCTTTCTTT
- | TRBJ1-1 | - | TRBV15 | CATSRRRVNTEAFF | TGTGCCACCAGCAGACGCAGGGTGAACACTGAAGCTTTCTTT
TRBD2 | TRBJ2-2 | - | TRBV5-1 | CASSPPTSGGFGTGELFF | TGCGCCAGCAGCCCGCCGACTAGCGGGGGATTTGGGACCGGGGAGCTGTTTTTT
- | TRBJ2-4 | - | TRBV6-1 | CASSEEGKSGIQYF | TGTGCCAGCAGTGAAGAGGGCAAAAGCGGCATTCAGTACTTC
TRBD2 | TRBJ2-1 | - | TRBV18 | CASSPLGLAGAYNEQFF | TGTGCCAGCTCACCGCTCGGACTAGCGGGGGCCTACAATGAGCAGTTCTTC
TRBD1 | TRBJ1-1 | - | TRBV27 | CASSPRTGEDRPFF | TGTGCCAGCAGTCCTCGGACAGGGGAGGATAGGCCTTTCTTT
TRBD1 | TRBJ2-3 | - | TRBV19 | CASGRGQVDTQYF | TGTGCCAGTGGCAGGGGGCAGGTAGATACGCAGTATTTT
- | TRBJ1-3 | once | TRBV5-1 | CASSARDLKVSGNTIYF | TGCGCCAGCAGCGCGCGGGACCTAAAGGTCTCTGGAAACACCATATATTTT
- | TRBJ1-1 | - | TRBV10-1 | CASSQGPYTEAFF | TGCGCCAGCTCACAGGGACCTTACACTGAAGCTTTCTTT
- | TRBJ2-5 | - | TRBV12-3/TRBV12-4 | CASSFRGLETQYF | TGTGCCAGCAGTTTCAGAGGGTTGGAGACCCAGTACTTC
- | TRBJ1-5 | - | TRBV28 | CASSFRGSRHF | TGTGCCAGCAGTTTTAGGGGAAGCCGACATTTT
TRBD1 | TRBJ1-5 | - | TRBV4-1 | CASSQALDRVQPQHF | TGCGCCAGCAGCCAAGCTCTGGACAGGGTTCAGCCCCAGCATTTT
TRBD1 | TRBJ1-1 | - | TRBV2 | CASSRDSMNTEAFF | TGTGCCAGCAGCCGGGACAGCATGAACACTGAAGCTTTCTTT
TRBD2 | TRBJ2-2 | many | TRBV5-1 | CASSLGREAGELFF | TGCGCCAGCAGCTTGGGTCGGGAGGCCGGGGAGCTGTTTTTT
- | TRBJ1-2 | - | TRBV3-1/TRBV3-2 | CASSLQGNYGYTF | TGTGCCAGCAGTCTACAGGGAAACTATGGCTACACCTTC
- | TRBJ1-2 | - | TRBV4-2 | CASSQAGDYGYTF | TGTGCCAGCAGCCAAGCGGGGGACTATGGCTACACCTTC
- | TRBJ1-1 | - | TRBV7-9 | CASSFGRAGTEAFF | TGTGCCAGCAGCTTCGGCAGGGCTGGGACTGAAGCTTTCTTT
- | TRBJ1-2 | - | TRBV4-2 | CASSQAARGSYGYTF | TGTGCCAGCAGCCAAGCCGCTCGGGGGTCATATGGCTACACCTTC
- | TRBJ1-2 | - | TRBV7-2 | CASSSWGGTVSYGYTF | TGTGCCAGCAGTTCATGGGGGGGGACTGTATCCTATGGCTACACCTTC
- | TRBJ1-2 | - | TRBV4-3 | CASSQDRVAYGYTF | TGCGCCAGCAGCCAAGACCGGGTGGCCTATGGCTACACCTTC
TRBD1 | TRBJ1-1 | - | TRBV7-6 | CASSLHPGQGTENTEAFF | TGTGCCAGCAGCTTACATCCGGGACAGGGGACCGAGAACACTGAAGCTTTCTTT